This T cell receptor beta chain was found in a study of control samples from healthy donors and cancer patients. The CDR3 length is 17 residues. The V and J ends lost 5 bases and 11 bases respectively, with 30 bases between them. The germline V gene encodes CDR1 MNHEY and CDR2 SMNVEV (reference sequence). This clone was recorded only once. The data were produced by immunoSEQ multiplex PCR, yet TCRdb's version contains in-frame clones alone and is incomplete. The table has approximately 170,000 clones, 90% seen once; the top ten hold around 1.5%. The V gene is TRBV27, the J gene TRBJ1-1; TRBD1 is a possible D gene (5 bases). The source material was blood. The sequence came from a woman in her 50s in good health. The CDR3 loop reads CASSPDGDSMDTKVAFF. Here the CDR3 DNA reads TGTGCCAGCAGTCCGGACGGAGATTCGATGGACACTAAAGTGGCTTTCTTT.